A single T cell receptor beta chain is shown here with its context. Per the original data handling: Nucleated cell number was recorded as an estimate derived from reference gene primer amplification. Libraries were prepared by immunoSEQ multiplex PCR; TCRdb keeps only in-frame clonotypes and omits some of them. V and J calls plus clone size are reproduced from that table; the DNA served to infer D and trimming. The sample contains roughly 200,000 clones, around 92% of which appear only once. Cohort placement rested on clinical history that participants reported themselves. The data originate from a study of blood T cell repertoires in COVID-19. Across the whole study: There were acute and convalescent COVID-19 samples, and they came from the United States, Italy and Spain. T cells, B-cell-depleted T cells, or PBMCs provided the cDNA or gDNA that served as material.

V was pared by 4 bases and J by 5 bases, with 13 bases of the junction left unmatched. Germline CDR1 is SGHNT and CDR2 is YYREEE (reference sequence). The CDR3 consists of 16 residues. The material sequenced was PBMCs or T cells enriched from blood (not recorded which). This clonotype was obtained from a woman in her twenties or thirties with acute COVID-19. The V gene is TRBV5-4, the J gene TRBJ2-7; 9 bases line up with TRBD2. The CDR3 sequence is CASSLDSMTSGHEQYF. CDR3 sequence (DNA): TGTGCCAGCAGCCTAGACTCTATGACTAGCGGCCACGAGCAGTACTTC.